The 29 T cell receptor beta chains presented below share a single source sample, sequenced in a study of response to subunit inactivated influenza vaccine. From the RT-PCR reads, TCRdb called clonotypes with MiXCR, one entry per CDR3 protein. The profile shows some 570,000 distinct CDR3 sequences, about 11% of them singletons. This sample was also put to use in a study of T cells expressing NK-cell markers. This second study says: Generation of TCR beta cDNA was performed by 5'RACE template switching incorporating UMIs.

The sample was PBMCs from blood, taken on the day of vaccination. All receptors come from a man aged 45-60 years who received an inactivated influenza vaccine.

This clonotype occurred many times. J is TRBJ2-5 and V is TRBV5-1; 11 positions match TRBD1. J lost 5 bases, V lost 5 bases, and 5 bases had no gene match. The CDR3 consists of 14 residues. From germline, CDR1 is SGHRS and CDR2 YFSETQ. CDR3 sequence: CASRKGTGGETQYF. CDR3 DNA: TGCGCCAGCAGAAAAGGGACAGGGGGGGAGACCCAGTACTTC. Full variable domain (rest looked up from reference TRBV5-1 and TRBJ2-5): KAGVTQTPRYLIKTRGQQVTLSCSPISGHRSVSWYQQTPGQGLQFLFEYFSETQRNKGNFPGRFSGRQFSNSRSEMNVSTLELGDSALYLCASRKGTGGETQYFGPGTRLLVL.

Only a few counts were recorded for this clonotype. V and J are TRBV10-3 and TRBJ1-4; D call uncertain. CDR1 and CDR2 (germline): ENHRY, SYGVKD. V dropped 8 bases and J dropped 3 bases, with 10 bases sitting between them. The CDR3 is 13 amino acids. The CDR3 reads CAISTGANEKLFF. CDR3 DNA sequence: TGTGCCATCTCTACCGGGGCTAATGAAAAACTGTTTTTT.

In its sample, this clonotype was seen once. This may arise from a read error, as a much more abundant clone is one base away. J is TRBJ2-5 and V is TRBV5-1; TRBD1 aligns across 7 bases. CDR1 is SGHRS and CDR2 is YFSETQ in the germline V gene. There are 15 residues in the CDR3. V shed 4 bases, J shed 4 bases, and the junction held 10 bases outside the gene matches. CDR3 loop: CASSACSGGLETQYF. CDR3 in DNA: TGCGCCAGCAGCGCTTGCTCAGGGGGATTAGAGACCCAGTACTTC.

The genes are TRBV3-1 and TRBJ2-5, with 10 nucleotides matching TRBD2. Germline V gene sequence: CDR1 LGHDT, CDR2 YNNKEL (reference sequence). The CDR3 length is 16 residues. Losses at the gene ends were 6 bases for V and 5 bases for J; bases not matched to a gene: 12. The CDR3 sequence is CASRNSASGRLETQYF. The DNA for the CDR3 is TGTGCCAGCAGAAATTCGGCTAGCGGGAGACTGGAGACCCAGTACTTC.

In its sample, this clonotype was seen a few times. The chain's CDR3 is CASSQGQAGADTQYF. CDR3 coding DNA: TGTGCCAGCAGCCAAGGTCAAGCGGGGGCGGATACGCAGTATTTT. This chain joins TRBV4-2 and TRBJ2-3; 8 bases match TRBD2. CDR1 and CDR2 from the germline V gene are LGHNA and YNFKEQ. The ends lost 1 base at V and 6 bases at J; junction bases unmatched: 6. The CDR3 covers 15 residues.

The V and J genes are TRBV4-3 and TRBJ2-7; D is possibly TRBD2 (6 bases). Trimming left V 3 bases short and J 6 bases short, with 21 bases between. The length of the CDR3 is 16 residues. Germline CDR1 and CDR2: LGHNA and YSLEER. In DNA form, the CDR3 reads TGCGCCAGCAGCCATGCGGGGTCCTATACTCGGGGCGAGCAGTACTTC. It encodes CASSHAGSYTRGEQYF.

This clonotype showed up just a few times. The chain uses TRBV12-3 or TRBV12-4 and TRBJ2-7, with TRBD1 as a possible D gene (6 bases). This CDR3 region has 14 residues. Trimming left V 2 bases short and J 6 bases short, with 14 bases between. CDR3 coding DNA: TGTGCCAGCAGTTTAAGGGGGTCGCGAAGCGAGCAGTACTTC. Translating gives CASSLRGSRSEQYF.

V is TRBV6-2 or TRBV6-3 and J is TRBJ2-1; no definite D call. V was cut by 9 bases and J by 6 bases, with 15 bases left in between. The germline V gene has CDR1 MNHEY and CDR2 SVGEGT. There are 13 residues in the CDR3. CDR3 DNA: TGTGCCAGTAACCGAGGTCTGGGCAATGAGCAGTTCTTC. Amino acids: CASNRGLGNEQFF.

V and J are TRBV6-2 or TRBV6-3 and TRBJ2-1, with TRBD2 matching 13 bases. The trim removed 2 bases at V and 8 bases at J, leaving 3 bases unmatched. CDR3 length: 15 residues. CDR1 and CDR2 from the germline V gene are MNHEY and SVGEGT. The CDR3 sequence is CASSYTSGRVDEQFF. The CDR3 DNA sequence: TGTGCCAGCAGTTACACTAGCGGGAGGGTTGATGAGCAGTTCTTC.

The genes are TRBV9 and TRBJ2-1; tentatively, D is TRBD2 (6 bases). The CDR3 spans 14 residues. The V gene lost 0 bases and the J gene lost 9 bases, with 13 bases spanning the gap. CDR1 is SGDLS and CDR2 is YYNGEE in the germline V gene. The CDR3 DNA follows: TGTGCCAGCAGCGTAGGCCTCGAGGGAGGTGAGCAGTTCTTC. It translates to CASSVGLEGGEQFF.

This clonotype was recorded a few times. The CDR3 spells CASSLHFEQGTGELFF. In DNA form, the CDR3 reads TGCGCCAGCAGCTTGCACTTTGAACAGGGAACCGGGGAGCTGTTTTTT. The gene calls are TRBV5-1 and TRBJ2-2; D is possibly TRBD1 (6 bases). Looked up from germline, CDR1 is SGHRS and CDR2 is YFSETQ. The ends were cut back, 1 base at V and 5 bases at J, with 15 bases in the middle. This CDR3 is 16 amino acids long.

The V and J genes are TRBV5-6 and TRBJ2-7; D remains unclear. Germline CDR1 SGHDT, CDR2 YYEEEE. The CDR3 has 15 amino acids. V was clipped by 3 bases and J by 5 bases, with 18 bases between them. The CDR3 loop reads CASSSTRLGIHEQYF. CDR3 nucleotide sequence: TGTGCCAGCAGCTCCACTCGGCTGGGGATCCACGAGCAGTACTTC. The full variable domain, its missing parts supplied by reference TRBV5-6 and TRBJ2-7, is DAGVTQSPTHLIKTRGQQVTLRCSPKSGHDTVSWYQQALGQGPQFIFQYYEEEERQRGNFPDRFSGHQFPNYSSELNVNALLLGDSALYLCASSSTRLGIHEQYFGPGTRLTVT.

This clonotype came up a few times. J is TRBJ2-7 and V is TRBV4-3, with 8 bases that match TRBD1. This CDR3 is built from 16 residues. With 0 bases clipped from V and 7 bases from J, the junction kept 11 bases outside the gene matches. The V gene's germline CDR1 is LGHNA and CDR2 YSLEER. CDR3 amino acids: CASSQDPHGQGGEQYF. The DNA for the CDR3 is TGCGCCAGCAGCCAAGATCCCCACGGACAGGGCGGAGAGCAGTACTTC.

This clonotype was detected only a few times. This sequence joins TRBV11-2 and TRBJ2-3, with 14 bases that match TRBD2. This CDR3 is 18 amino acids long. Germline V gives CDR1 SGHAT, CDR2 FQNNGV. V shed 3 bases, J shed 2 bases, and the junction held 7 bases outside the gene matches. DNA of the CDR3: TGTGCCAGCAGCTTCCCGGGACTAGCGGGAGAACACACAGATACGCAGTATTTT. As protein: CASSFPGLAGEHTDTQYF.

As regards this clonotype: One junction end disagrees with the germline gene, perhaps due to a read error. The chain combines TRBV24-1 with TRBJ2-1, with TRBD1 as a possible D gene (6 bases). The CDR3 contains 14 residues. The germline V gene encodes CDR1 KGHDR and CDR2 SFDVKD. In nucleotides, the CDR3 is TGTGCCACCAGTGATTCGTTCAGGGGCAATGAGCAGATCTTC. Its translation is CATSDSFRGNEQIF.

This chain joins TRBV6-7 and TRBJ2-7, with 8 bases aligning to TRBD1. Being an ORF, TRBV6-7 has a function that is uncertain. This CDR3 is 12 amino acids long. V shed 6 bases and J 13 bases; nucleotides not matched to a gene: 11. CDR3 DNA sequence: TGTGCCAGCAGCCCGGACAGGGAAGTCGTATACTTC. Its protein product is CASSPDREVVYF.

This clonotype was counted once. This sequence joins TRBV11-2 and TRBJ2-3, with 9 nucleotides matching TRBD2. J gave up 3 bases and V 0 bases, and 7 bases lay outside the gene matches. Germline-derived CDR1 and CDR2 are SGHAT and FQNNGV. CDR3 length: 17 amino acids. The CDR3 nucleotides read TGTGCCAGCAGCTTAGAGGGCGGGAGGGCCCGAACAGATACGCAGTATTTT. This gives the protein CASSLEGGRARTDTQYF.

This clonotype was found many times. The chain uses TRBV30 and TRBJ1-2; 9 bases fit TRBD1. The junction had 6 bases not matched to a gene; V was cut back by 5 bases and J by 8 bases. The germline CDR1 and CDR2 sequences are GTSNPN and SVGIG (reference sequence). This CDR3 region has 12 residues. CDR3 amino acids: CAWGQGSGGYTF. CDR3 coding DNA: TGTGCCTGGGGACAGGGGTCGGGAGGCTACACCTTC. The full variable domain, completed using reference TRBV30 and TRBJ1-2, is SQTIHQWPATLVQPVGSPLSLECTVEGTSNPNLYWYRQAAGRGLQLLFYSVGIGQISSEVPQNLSASRPQDRQFILSSKKLLLSDSGFYLCAWGQGSGGYTFGSGTRLTVV.

The chain uses TRBV10-3 and TRBJ1-2, with 8 nucleotides matching TRBD1. CDR3 size: 15 residues. Trimming took 0 bases from V and 4 from J; bases not matched to a gene: 4. Germline V gives CDR1 ENHRY, CDR2 SYGVKD. In nucleotides, the CDR3 is TGTGCCATCAGTGAGTCTGCAGGGGGCGGCTATGGCTACACCTTC. Its translation is CAISESAGGGYGYTF.

The table lists this clonotype with many counts. The rearrangement uses TRBV5-1 and TRBJ2-2; D is ambiguous. The CDR3 loop spans 13 amino acids. Trimming stripped 1 base from V and 8 bases from J, with 9 bases between. Germline-derived CDR1 and CDR2 are SGHRS and YFSETQ. The CDR3 reads CASSLRPPGELFF. The CDR3 DNA reads as TGCGCCAGCAGCTTGCGACCTCCGGGGGAGCTGTTTTTT.

This clonotype was seen only a few times. The rearrangement links TRBV30 to TRBJ2-1; D remains unclear. Per the germline V gene, CDR1 is GTSNPN and CDR2 is SVGIG (reference sequence). The CDR3 loop spans 14 amino acids. Trimming shortened V by 3 bases and J by 6 bases, and 15 bases separated the two germline ends. CDR3 in DNA: TGTGCCTGGAGGGGGATAAACCGAGGCAATGAGCAGTTCTTC. Its translation: CAWRGINRGNEQFF.

This clonotype was observed a few times. The chain links TRBV5-4 to TRBJ2-3; TRBD1 matches at 10 bases. With V trimmed by 2 bases and J by 2 bases, 17 bases remained unmatched. The germline gives CDR1 SGHNT, CDR2 YYREEE (reference sequence). The CDR3 covers 20 residues. The CDR3: CASSLGIPGQGNIATDTQYF. In nucleotides, the CDR3 is TGTGCCAGCAGCTTAGGAATCCCGGGACAGGGGAATATCGCCACAGATACGCAGTATTTT.

This clonotype came up a few times. V gene TRBV6-5 combines with J gene TRBJ2-6, with a weak D call TRBD1 (6 bases). This CDR3 is 16 amino acids long. The germline V and J ends were trimmed by 0 bases and 2 bases, with 8 bases remaining between them. The germline gives CDR1 MNHEY, CDR2 SVGAGI. The CDR3 nucleotides read TGTGCCAGCAGTTACTCTCAGGGGACTGGGGCCAACGTCCTGACTTTC. Translation: CASSYSQGTGANVLTF.

The chain couples TRBV29-1 to TRBJ2-2; the D call may be TRBD1 or TRBD2 (6 bases each). V gave up 2 bases and J gave up 7 bases, with 17 bases separating them. The CDR3 has 15 amino acids. Germline V lookup: CDR1 SQVTM, CDR2 ANQGSEA. CDR3 residues: CSVELPGAVDGELFF. CDR3 bases: TGCAGCGTTGAACTTCCGGGGGCGGTGGACGGGGAGCTGTTTTTT.

The chain employs TRBV4-2 and TRBJ2-2, with TRBD2 matching 10 bases. Looked up from germline, CDR1 is LGHNA and CDR2 is YNFKEQ. The CDR3 loop spans 16 amino acids. V lost 1 base to trimming and J lost 6 bases; unmatched junction nucleotides: 5. CDR3 sequence reads: CASSQGSSGSAGELFF. The CDR3 region has the DNA TGTGCCAGCAGCCAAGGTTCTAGCGGGAGTGCCGGGGAGCTGTTTTTT.

This clonotype was detected only a few times. The V and J genes are TRBV27 and TRBJ2-2, with D maybe TRBD1 (5 bases). The ends were cut back, 1 base at V and 7 bases at J, with 22 bases in the middle. Germline V gene data show CDR1 as MNHEY and CDR2 as SMNVEV (reference sequence). The CDR3 covers 18 residues. The CDR3 coding sequence is TGTGCCAGCAGTTTATACATGGCGACAGCCATTTTTGGCGGGGAGCTGTTTTTT. It yields the protein CASSLYMATAIFGGELFF.

This clonotype has only a few counts. The chain has TRBV4-1 and TRBJ2-3; 10 bases line up with TRBD2. This CDR3 contains 15 residues. The germline V gene has CDR1 MGHRA and CDR2 YSYEKL. Trimming cost V 5 bases and J 4 bases; bases outside gene matches: 6. The CDR3: CASSGSGGASDTQYF. In nucleotides, the CDR3 is TGCGCCAGCAGCGGGAGCGGGGGGGCATCAGATACGCAGTATTTT.

This clonotype was counted between two and nine times. The rearrangement joins TRBV4-1 to TRBJ1-1; 7 bases are a match to TRBD1. The CDR3 is made up of 17 amino acids. Trimming removed 5 bases from V and 0 bases from J; junction bases left unmatched: 12. Germline V lookup: CDR1 MGHRA, CDR2 YSYEKL. The CDR3 loop reads CASSFPLTGLMNTEAFF. CDR3 sequence (DNA): TGCGCCAGCAGCTTCCCTTTGACAGGGCTCATGAACACTGAAGCTTTCTTT.

This clonotype has only a few counts. This sequence joins TRBV5-1 and TRBJ1-2; a possible D gene is TRBD1 (5 bases). Germline CDR1 SGHRS, CDR2 YFSETQ. V was shortened by 3 bases and J by 6 bases, with 12 bases between the two germline ends. The CDR3 spans 13 residues. DNA of the CDR3: TGCGCCAGCAGCTCTATACGGGGGGATGGCTACACCTTC. Protein product: CASSSIRGDGYTF.